This T cell receptor (beta chain) was sequenced during a study of metastatic and nonmetastatic thyroid tumors. No treatment had been given to any patient before thyroid surgery. This clone was found a few times. Per the germline V gene, CDR1 is SNHLY and CDR2 is FYNNEI. The CDR3 has 14 residues. Trimming shortened V by 4 bases and J by 2 bases, and 12 bases separated the two germline ends. TCRdb re-called the PCR reads via MiXCR. The top ten clones hold approximately 3% of a sample with 25,000 to 30,000 clones, 3.7% of them seen once. The rearrangement uses TRBV2 and TRBJ2-7; possible D gene TRBD1, 5 bases. The sequence derives from a male donor with papillary thyroid cancer or a benign thyroid nodule (not recorded which). Some clones in this sample may be carry-over from other donors' samples. The specimen was blood. DNA of the CDR3: TGTGCCAGCAGTGGGGGTGGGGCGGCCTACGAGCAGTACTTC. It translates to CASSGGGAAYEQYF.